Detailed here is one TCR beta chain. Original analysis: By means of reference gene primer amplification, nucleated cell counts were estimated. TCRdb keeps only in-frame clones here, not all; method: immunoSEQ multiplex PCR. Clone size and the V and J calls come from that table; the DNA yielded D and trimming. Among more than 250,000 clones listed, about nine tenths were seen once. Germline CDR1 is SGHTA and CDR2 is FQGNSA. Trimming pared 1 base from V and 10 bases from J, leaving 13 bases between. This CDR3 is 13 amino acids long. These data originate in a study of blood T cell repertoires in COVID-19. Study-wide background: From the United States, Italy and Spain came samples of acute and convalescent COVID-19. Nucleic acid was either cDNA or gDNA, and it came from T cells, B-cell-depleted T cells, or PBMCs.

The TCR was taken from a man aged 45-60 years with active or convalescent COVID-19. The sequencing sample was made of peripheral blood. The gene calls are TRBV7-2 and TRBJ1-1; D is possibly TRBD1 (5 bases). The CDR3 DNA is TGTGCCAGCAGCTTAGATAGGTGGGGGGGAGCTTTCTTT. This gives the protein CASSLDRWGGAFF.